A selection of T cell receptor beta chains follows, all from one sample in a study of identical twins. Each CDR3 protein is one row after TCRdb ran MiXCR on the 5' RACE reads. The top ten hold about 1% of the sample, which has roughly 490,000 distinct CDR3 sequences, over 11% seen once. The sample was also reused in another study, on yellow fever vaccine responses in identical twins.

The sequenced sample was CD4+ T cells sorted from blood. All receptors derive from a woman aged 18-29 years in good health. CDR3s include the opening cysteine and the closing phenylalanine or tryptophan.

>TRBJ2-7|TRBV20-1
CSARDMVSYEQYF
>TRBJ2-7|TRBV5-1
CASMTSGDSYEQYF
>TRBJ1-1|TRBV19
CASSMGRINTEAFF
>TRBJ2-1|TRBV28
CASSFTASGGYNEQFF
>TRBJ2-3|TRBV5-1
CASSFTGASTDTQYF
>TRBJ1-5|TRBV29-1
CSVDPGGNQPQHF
>TRBJ2-7|TRBV11-2
CASTGGPATSYEQYF
>TRBJ2-5|TRBV10-3
CAISGVSQETQYF
>TRBJ2-1|TRBV29-1
CSVGDRGDQLEFF
>TRBJ1-1|TRBV29-1
CSVVSLEAFF
>TRBJ2-6|TRBV7-2
CASSLVAAGANVLTF
>TRBJ2-1|TRBV30
CAWRPGLAYNEQFF
>TRBJ2-7|TRBV12-3/TRBV12-4
CASSSEGGTGSYF
>TRBJ2-6|TRBV11-2
CASSLGVGTGANVLTF
>TRBJ2-2|TRBV9
CASRAGATNTGELFF